The text below deals with one TCR beta chain. The antigen is not known. The data are from a study of cytomegalovirus exposure and HLA in healthy donors. PCR primers comprised 60 Vbeta and 13 Jbeta primers. The assay was immunoSEQ multiplex PCR, and TCRdb's table has in-frame clones only and misses some. The sample includes over 200,000 clones, approximately 82% of them seen just once. The CDR3 loop spans 17 amino acids. J lost 2 bases, V lost 4 bases, and 12 bases had no gene match. The V gene's germline CDR1 is SGHRS and CDR2 YFSETQ. The study's findings and limits: Follow-up analysis seemed to connect common viral pathogens with several of the most significant clusters identified.

Sequencing was done on a sample of PBMCs. This chain joins TRBV5-1 and TRBJ2-7; 10 positions agree with TRBD2. This receptor was obtained from a male donor in good health and CMV-seronegative. The CDR3 reads CASSPVPRTSGPYEQYF. In DNA form, the CDR3 reads TGCGCCAGCAGCCCCGTTCCGAGGACTAGCGGTCCCTACGAGCAGTACTTC.